These 20 T cell receptor beta chains were sequenced from one sample in a study of CD8+ T cells in alopecia areata. Extraction of RNA preceded its reverse transcription into cDNA, which served as the sequencing template. Sequenced by immunoSEQ multiplex PCR; TCRdb stores in-frame clones only, minus some. Singletons are absent from the sample, which has about 120,000 clones. The sequenced sample consisted of lesional skin. The receptors were gathered from a C3H/HeJ mouse with alopecia areata. Strain haplotype (MHC): H2-k.

This clone was seen only a few times. Genes and germline come from the mouse. The CDR3 extends 4 residues past the end of the read, so its final part is completed from the germline J gene. The chain has TRBV13-1 and TRBJ2-5; weak D call: TRBD1 (6 bases). The CDR3 extends over 13 amino acids. Per the germline V gene, CDR1 is NSHNY and CDR2 is SYGAGN. CDR3 amino acids: CASSGQGSDTQYF. The DNA read from the CDR3 is TGTGCCAGCAGTGGCCAGGGGTCGGAC.

This clone was observed at least ten times. Here the gene names and germline are mouse. Read coverage stops 4 residues before the CDR3 terminus; the germline J gene supplies the remainder. V usage is TRBV19 and J usage is TRBJ2-4; TRBD1 might be the D (6 bases). Germline CDR1 FNHDT, CDR2 SITEND (reference sequence). V gave up 2 bases and J gave up 0 bases, with 10 bases separating them. The CDR3 sequence is 15 residues long. The covered CDR3 bases are TGTGCCAGCAGTATCCAGGGGCGTAGTCAAAAC. Protein: CASSIQGRSQN. The whole CDR3 region reads CASSIQGRSQNTLYF.

This clone appeared a few times. The gene symbols are mouse symbols. The read halts 4 residues ahead of the CDR3 end, with the missing end drawn from the germline J gene. Other DNA sequences in the sample encode the same CDR3. The chain has TRBV13-2 and TRBJ2-1; 8 bases fit TRBD1. Trimming at V came to 2 bases and at J to 0 bases, leaving 4 bases not matched to a gene. Per the germline V gene, CDR1 is NNHNN and CDR2 is SYGAGS (reference sequence). The CDR3 is made up of 16 amino acids. The CDR3 sequence is CASGDGTGGNYAEQFF. CDR3 bases read: TGTGCCAGCGGTGACGGCACAGGGGGTAACTATGCT.

This clone was seen at least ten times. Gene names and germline match the mouse. The read ends 4 residues before the CDR3 terminus; that terminus is restored from the germline J gene. V usage is TRBV13-3 and J usage is TRBJ1-2; possible D gene TRBD1, 5 bases. The V and J ends lost 0 bases and 0 bases respectively, with 9 bases between them. Germline V gives CDR1 NNHDY, CDR2 SYVADS. CDR3 length: 15 amino acids. The DNA read from the CDR3 is TGTGCCAGCAGTGATGGTGGACAATCAAACTCC. This encodes CASSDGGQSNS. The whole CDR3 protein reads CASSDGGQSNSDYTF.

Points on this clone: Germline and genes: mouse. Read data end 4 residues before the CDR3 end; the end is taken from the germline J gene. The chain recombines TRBV29 with TRBJ2-5; 10 bases are shared with TRBD1. This CDR3 is built from 14 residues. Germline loops: CDR1 MSHET, CDR2 SYDVDS. The CDR3 is CASHPGTGEDTQYF. Incomplete CDR3 DNA: TGTGCTAGCCACCCCGGGACAGGGGAGGAC.

About this clone: Gene names denote mouse genes. The read ends 4 residues before the CDR3 terminus; that terminus is restored from the germline J gene. The chain has TRBV1 and TRBJ2-2; D is ambiguous. This CDR3 spans 13 amino acids. V lost 4 bases, J lost 1 base, and 4 bases lay in between. Germline V lookup: CDR1 NSQYPW, CDR2 LRSPGD (reference sequence). CDR3 bases read: TGCACCTGCAGTGTTCAAAACACCGGG. This sequence encodes CTCSVQNTG. The full CDR3 sequence reads CTCSVQNTGQLYF. Full variable domain (outside the CDR3, taken from reference TRBV1 and TRBJ2-2): VTLLEQNPRWRLVPRGQAVNLRCILKNSQYPWMSWYQQDLQKQLQWLFTLRSPGDKEVKSLPGADYLATRVTDTELRLQVANMSQGRTLYCTCSVQNTGQLYFGEGSKLTVL.

There are a few counts of this clone. Mouse gene names and germline throughout. The read ends 4 residues shy of where the CDR3 ends; the end is completed using the germline J gene. The V call is TRBV1, the J call TRBJ2-1, with 10 bases identical to TRBD1. The CDR3 is made up of 13 amino acids. Germline loops: CDR1 NSQYPW, CDR2 LRSPGD (reference sequence). CDR3 DNA (partial): TGCACCTGCAGTCCGACAGGGGGCGCT. Translated: CTCSPTGGA. Given in full, the CDR3 is CTCSPTGGAEQFF. Drawing the rest from reference TRBV1 and TRBJ2-1, the complete variable domain is VTLLEQNPRWRLVPRGQAVNLRCILKNSQYPWMSWYQQDLQKQLQWLFTLRSPGDKEVKSLPGADYLATRVTDTELRLQVANMSQGRTLYCTCSPTGGAEQFFGPGTRLTVL.

With respect to this clone: All gene names here are mouse names. The DNA ends 4 residues before the CDR3 does, and the rest of the CDR3 is filled in from the germline J gene. The chain recombines TRBV19 with TRBJ2-4, with 14 positions matching TRBD2. Germline assignment: CDR1 FNHDT and CDR2 SITEND (reference sequence). The CDR3 consists of 15 residues. CDR3 sequence: CASSTGLGGPNTLYF. The covered CDR3 bases are TGTGCCAGCAGTACGGGACTGGGGGGGCCGAAC. Based on the CDR3 plus reference TRBV19 and TRBJ2-4, the full variable domain is GGIITQTPKFLIGQEGQKLTLKCQQNFNHDTMYWYRQDSGKGLRLIYYSITENDLQKGDLSEGYDASREKKSSFSLTVTSAQKNEMAVFLCASSTGLGGPNTLYFGAGTRLSVL.

Regarding this clone: The genes and germline here are from mouse. The CDR3 extends 4 residues past the end of the read, so its final part is completed from the germline J gene. The gene calls are TRBV19 and TRBJ2-3; 7 bases agree with TRBD2. The CDR3 is 16 residues long. V was pared by 0 bases and J by 0 bases, with 4 bases of the junction left unmatched. Germline assignment: CDR1 FNHDT and CDR2 SITEND (reference sequence). CDR3: CASSIATGDSAETLYF. The CDR3 DNA, read in part, is TGTGCCAGCAGTATAGCTACTGGGGATAGTGCAGAA.

This clone appeared a few times. Gene names are the mouse ones. The read finishes 4 residues shy of the CDR3 end, and the germline J gene is used to complete it. This chain joins TRBV1 and TRBJ2-7; the match to TRBD2 covers 10 bases. J lost 2 bases, V lost 3 bases, and 4 bases had no gene match. This CDR3 is built from 15 residues. Germline-derived CDR1 and CDR2 are NSQYPW and LRSPGD (reference sequence). The CDR3 is CTCSALLGGTYEQYF. The CDR3 DNA, read in part, is TGCACCTGCAGTGCCCTACTGGGGGGGACCTAT.

Concerning this clone itself: Mouse gene names apply. The read finishes 4 residues shy of the CDR3 end, and the germline J gene is used to complete it. This rearrangement joins TRBV13-2 to TRBJ2-5; the D gene is possibly TRBD1 (6 bases). The CDR3 totals 14 residues. The germline CDR1 and CDR2 sequences are NNHNN and SYGAGS (reference sequence). The CDR3 DNA, read in part, is TGTGCCAGCGGTGATTGGCGGACAGAAGAC. As protein: CASGDWRTED. From start to end, the CDR3 is CASGDWRTEDTQYF.

This clone turned up a few times. The gene symbols are mouse symbols. From the germline J gene comes the end of the CDR3, since the read stops 4 residues before it. The chain carries TRBV13-3 and TRBJ2-7, with 8 bases lining up with TRBD2. V gave up 3 bases and J gave up 0 bases; unmatched junction bases: 5. This CDR3 is built from 15 residues. Germline loops: CDR1 NNHDY, CDR2 SYVADS. CDR3 sequence reads: CASSARDWFSYEQYF. The part of the CDR3 DNA that was read is TGTGCCAGCAGTGCCAGGGACTGGTTCTCCTAT.

This clone showed up many times. Here the gene names and germline are mouse. The DNA ends 4 residues before the CDR3 does, and the rest of the CDR3 is filled in from the germline J gene. The genes are TRBV13-3 and TRBJ2-3; 8 nucleotides agree with TRBD2. V was pared by 0 bases and J by 1 base, with 4 bases of the junction left unmatched. The CDR3 loop spans 16 amino acids. The V gene's germline CDR1 is NNHDY and CDR2 SYVADS. Incomplete CDR3 DNA: TGTGCCAGCAGTGATGCAAACTGGGGGCGTGCAGAA. It yields the protein CASSDANWGRAE. The whole CDR3 region reads CASSDANWGRAETLYF.

About this clone: Mouse gene names apply. The observed sequence ends 4 residues before the CDR3 terminus, with the missing tail filled in from the germline J gene. The chain carries TRBV1 and TRBJ1-4, with D possibly TRBD1 on 6 matching bases. Germline loops: CDR1 NSQYPW, CDR2 LRSPGD (reference sequence). Trimming shortened V by 6 bases and J by 4 bases, and 15 bases separated the two germline ends. CDR3 size: 15 residues. The CDR3 bases that were read are TGCACCTGCAGCAATGGGACACAACGCAACGAA. Protein sequence: CTCSNGTQRNE. The full CDR3 protein reads CTCSNGTQRNERLFF.

About this clone: Gene names and germline match the mouse. Read sequence stops 4 residues before the CDR3 end, and the germline J gene provides the missing end. The chain is built from TRBV19 and TRBJ2-1, with TRBD2 as a possible D gene (6 bases). Germline V CDR1 and CDR2: FNHDT, SITEND (reference sequence). The CDR3 runs 14 residues. Trimming shortened V by 3 bases and J by 2 bases, and 9 bases separated the two germline ends. CDR3 loop: CASSTPGDYAEQFF. The sequenced CDR3 bases are TGTGCCAGCAGTACCCCTGGGGACTATGCT.

Note on this clone: All gene names here are mouse names. The read halts 4 residues ahead of the CDR3 end, with the missing end drawn from the germline J gene. Other DNA sequences within the sample encode an identical CDR3. The chain combines TRBV13-3 with TRBJ2-2; 12 bases line up with TRBD2. The CDR3 length is 15 residues. V lost 5 bases, J lost 3 bases, and 2 bases stayed unmatched. CDR1 is NNHDY and CDR2 is SYVADS in the germline V gene. The CDR3 sequence is CASSRDWGDTGQLYF. The sequenced part of the CDR3 DNA is TGTGCCAGCAGCCGGGACTGGGGGGACACCGGG.

This clone was observed a handful of times. The gene names here belong to mouse. Sequencing ends 4 residues short of the CDR3 end; the germline J gene provides the rest. The genes are TRBV1 and TRBJ2-7; TRBD2 agrees at 14 bases. The germline gives CDR1 NSQYPW, CDR2 LRSPGD (reference sequence). The CDR3 has 16 residues. CDR3 sequence reads: CTCSAAGTGGAYEQYF. CDR3 DNA (partial): TGCACCTGCAGTGCAGCAGGGACTGGGGGGGCTTAT. Combining the CDR3 with reference TRBV1 and TRBJ2-7 gives the whole variable domain VTLLEQNPRWRLVPRGQAVNLRCILKNSQYPWMSWYQQDLQKQLQWLFTLRSPGDKEVKSLPGADYLATRVTDTELRLQVANMSQGRTLYCTCSAAGTGGAYEQYFGPGTRLTVL.

This clone was found many times. Any gene name here is a mouse gene name. From the germline J gene comes the end of the CDR3, since the read stops 4 residues before it. This rearrangement joins TRBV13-3 to TRBJ2-7, with 13 nucleotides matching TRBD2. Losses at the gene ends were 6 bases for V and 3 bases for J; bases not matched to a gene: 3. This CDR3 is 14 amino acids long. Germline loops: CDR1 NNHDY, CDR2 SYVADS. The CDR3: CASKGLGGVYEQYF. CDR3 DNA, as far as it was read: TGTGCCAGCAAGGGACTGGGGGGGGTCTAT.

Note on this clone: These gene names are mouse names. The CDR3 region is CTCSAEDWGGNQDTQYF. The DNA read from the CDR3 is TGCACCTGCAGTGCAGAAGACTGGGGGGGTAACCAAGAC. J is TRBJ2-5 and V is TRBV1, with 11 bases matching TRBD2. The read ends 4 residues before the CDR3 terminus; that terminus is restored from the germline J gene. With 0 bases clipped from V and 0 bases from J, the junction kept 2 bases outside the gene matches. This CDR3 contains 17 residues. Germline V lookup: CDR1 NSQYPW, CDR2 LRSPGD (reference sequence).

This clone came up a few times. TCRdb's protein sequence differs at residue 14 from the translated DNA; the protein presented here follows the DNA. Each gene name is a mouse one. The read gets to within 3 residues of the CDR3 end, and the germline J gene fills in the rest. This rearrangement joins TRBV19 to TRBJ1-6; TRBD1 aligns across 9 bases. TRBJ1-6 is an ORF; its function is uncertain. Germline loops: CDR1 FNHDT, CDR2 SITEND (reference sequence). The CDR3 consists of 17 residues. Trimming at V came to 3 bases and at J to 5 bases, leaving 9 bases not matched to a gene. CDR3 in amino acids: CASSSGTGRMDNSPLYF. The DNA read from the CDR3 is TGTGCCAGCAGTAGTGGGACAGGGAGAATGGATAATTCGCCC.